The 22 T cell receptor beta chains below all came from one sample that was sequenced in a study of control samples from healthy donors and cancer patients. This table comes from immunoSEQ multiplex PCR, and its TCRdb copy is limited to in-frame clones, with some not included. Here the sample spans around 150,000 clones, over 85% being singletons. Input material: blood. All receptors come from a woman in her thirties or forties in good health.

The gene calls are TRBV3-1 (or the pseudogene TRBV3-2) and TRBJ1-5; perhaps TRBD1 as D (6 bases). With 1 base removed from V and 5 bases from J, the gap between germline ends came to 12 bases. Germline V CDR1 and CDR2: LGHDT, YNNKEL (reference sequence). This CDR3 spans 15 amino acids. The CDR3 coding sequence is TGTGCCAGCAGCCAAGGGGACATCGGCTATCAGCCCCAGCATTTT. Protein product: CASSQGDIGYQPQHF.

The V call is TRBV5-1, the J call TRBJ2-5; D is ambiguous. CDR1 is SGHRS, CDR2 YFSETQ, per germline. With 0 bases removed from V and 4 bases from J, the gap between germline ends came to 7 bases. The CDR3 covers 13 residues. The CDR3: CASSLGSVETQYF. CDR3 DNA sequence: TGCGCCAGCAGCTTGGGTTCCGTAGAGACCCAGTACTTC.

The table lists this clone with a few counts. CDR3 sequence (DNA): TGTGCCAGCTCACCACGGTCTTCAGGAGACTCTGGAAACACCATATATTTT. As protein: CASSPRSSGDSGNTIYF. The rearrangement links TRBV18 to TRBJ1-3; D ambiguous. The CDR3 sequence is 17 residues long. Trimming stripped 1 base from V and 0 bases from J, with 13 bases between. Germline CDR1 KGHSH, CDR2 LQKENI.

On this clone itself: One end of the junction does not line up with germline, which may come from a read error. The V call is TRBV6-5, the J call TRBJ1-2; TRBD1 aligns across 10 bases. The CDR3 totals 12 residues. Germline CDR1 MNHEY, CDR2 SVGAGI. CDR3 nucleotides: TGTGCCAGCAGAGGGACAGGGGAGAGAAATGCCTTC. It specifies CASRGTGERNAF.

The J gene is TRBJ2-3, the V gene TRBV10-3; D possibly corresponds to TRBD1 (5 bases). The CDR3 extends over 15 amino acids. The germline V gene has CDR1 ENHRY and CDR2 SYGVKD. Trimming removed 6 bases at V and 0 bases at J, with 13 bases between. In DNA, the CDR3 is TGTGCCATCAGCAATCAGGGATACAGCACAGATACGCAGTATTTT. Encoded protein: CAISNQGYSTDTQYF.

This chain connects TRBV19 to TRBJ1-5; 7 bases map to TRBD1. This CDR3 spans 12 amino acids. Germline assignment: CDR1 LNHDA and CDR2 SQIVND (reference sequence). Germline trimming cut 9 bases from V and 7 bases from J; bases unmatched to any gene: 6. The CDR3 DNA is TGTGCCAGCGGACAGGTGAGACAGCCCCAGCATTTT. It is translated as CASGQVRQPQHF. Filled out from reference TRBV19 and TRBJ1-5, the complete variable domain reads DGGITQSPKYLFRKEGQNVTLSCEQNLNHDAMYWYRQDPGQGLRLIYYSQIVNDFQKGDIAEGYSVSREKKESFPLTVTSAQKNPTAFYLCASGQVRQPQHFGDGTRLSIL.

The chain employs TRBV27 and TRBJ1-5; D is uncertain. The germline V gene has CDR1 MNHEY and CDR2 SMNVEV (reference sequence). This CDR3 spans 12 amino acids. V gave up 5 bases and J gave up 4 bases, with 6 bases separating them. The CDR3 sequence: CASSPLNQPQHF. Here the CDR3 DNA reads TGTGCCAGCAGTCCCCTTAATCAGCCCCAGCATTTT.

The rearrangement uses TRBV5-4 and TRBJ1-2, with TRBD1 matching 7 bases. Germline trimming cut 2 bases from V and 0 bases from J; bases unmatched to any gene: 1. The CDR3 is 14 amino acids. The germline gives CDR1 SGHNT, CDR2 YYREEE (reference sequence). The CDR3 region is CASSFGTANYGYTF. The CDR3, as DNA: TGTGCCAGCAGCTTTGGGACAGCTAACTATGGCTACACCTTC.

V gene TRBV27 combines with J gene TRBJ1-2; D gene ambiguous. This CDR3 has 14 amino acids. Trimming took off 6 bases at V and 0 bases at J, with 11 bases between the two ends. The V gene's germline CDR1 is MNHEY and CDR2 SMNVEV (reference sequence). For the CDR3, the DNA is TGTGCCAGCAGCCGCACAGTAGCTAACTATGGCTACACCTTC. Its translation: CASSRTVANYGYTF.

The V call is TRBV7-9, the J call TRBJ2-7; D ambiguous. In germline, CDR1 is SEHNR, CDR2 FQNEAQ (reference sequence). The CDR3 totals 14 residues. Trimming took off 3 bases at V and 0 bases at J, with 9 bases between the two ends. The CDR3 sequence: CASSFGRSSYEQYF. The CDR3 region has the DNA TGTGCCAGCAGCTTCGGACGGAGCTCCTACGAGCAGTACTTC.

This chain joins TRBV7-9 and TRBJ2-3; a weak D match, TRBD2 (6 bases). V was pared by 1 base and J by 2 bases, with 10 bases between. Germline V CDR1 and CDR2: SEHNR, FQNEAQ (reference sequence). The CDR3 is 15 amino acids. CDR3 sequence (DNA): TGTGCCAGCAGCTTAGTGGGGGGTACCACAGATACGCAGTATTTT. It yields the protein CASSLVGGTTDTQYF.

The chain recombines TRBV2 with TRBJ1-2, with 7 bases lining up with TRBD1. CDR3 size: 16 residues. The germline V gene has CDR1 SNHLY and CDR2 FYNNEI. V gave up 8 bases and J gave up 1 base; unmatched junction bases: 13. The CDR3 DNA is TGTGCCAGCTTTAGAGGACAGGATGGAGGTAACTATGGCTACACCTTC. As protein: CASFRGQDGGNYGYTF. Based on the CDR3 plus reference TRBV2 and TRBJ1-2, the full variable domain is EPEVTQTPSHQVTQMGQEVILRCVPISNHLYFYWYRQILGQKVEFLVSFYNNEISEKSEIFDDQFSVERPDGSNFTLKIRSTKLEDSAMYFCASFRGQDGGNYGYTFGSGTRLTVV.

The DNA for the CDR3 is TGTGCCAGCAGCCAAAGTAGGAGTCGCAATGAGCAGTTCTTC. This encodes CASSQSRSRNEQFF. The rearrangement joins TRBV3-1 (or the pseudogene TRBV3-2) to TRBJ2-1; D uncertain. The V end lost 2 bases, the J end lost 6 bases, and 11 bases lay between the germline ends. Per the germline V gene, CDR1 is LGHDT and CDR2 is YNNKEL (reference sequence). The CDR3 has 14 residues.

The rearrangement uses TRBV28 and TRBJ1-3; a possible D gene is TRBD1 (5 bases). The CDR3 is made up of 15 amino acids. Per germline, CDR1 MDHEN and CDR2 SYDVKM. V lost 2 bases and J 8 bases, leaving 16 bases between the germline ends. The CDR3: CASSLDGGMFYTIYF. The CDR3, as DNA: TGTGCCAGCAGTTTAGACGGGGGGATGTTCTACACCATATATTTT. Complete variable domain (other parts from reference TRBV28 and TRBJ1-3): DVKVTQSSRYLVKRTGEKVFLECVQDMDHENMFWYRQDPGLGLRLIYFSYDVKMKEKGDIPEGYSVSREKKERFSLILESASTNQTSMYLCASSLDGGMFYTIYFGEGSWLTVV.

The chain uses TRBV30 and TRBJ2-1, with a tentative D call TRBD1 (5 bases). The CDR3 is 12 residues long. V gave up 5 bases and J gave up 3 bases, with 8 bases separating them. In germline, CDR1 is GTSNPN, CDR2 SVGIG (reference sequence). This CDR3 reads CAWDRYYNEQFF. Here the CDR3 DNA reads TGTGCCTGGGACAGATACTACAATGAGCAGTTCTTC.

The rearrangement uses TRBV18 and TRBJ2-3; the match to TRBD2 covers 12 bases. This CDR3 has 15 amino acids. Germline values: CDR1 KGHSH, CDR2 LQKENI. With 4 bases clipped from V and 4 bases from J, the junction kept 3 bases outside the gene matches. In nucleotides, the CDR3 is TGTGCCAGCTCACTGGGACTAGCGGGCCCAGATACGCAGTATTTT. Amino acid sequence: CASSLGLAGPDTQYF.

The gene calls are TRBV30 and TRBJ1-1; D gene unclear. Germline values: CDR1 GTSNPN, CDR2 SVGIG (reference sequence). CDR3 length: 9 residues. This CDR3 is CGAGSEAFF. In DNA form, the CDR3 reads TGTGGGGCTGGATCTGAAGCTTTCTTT. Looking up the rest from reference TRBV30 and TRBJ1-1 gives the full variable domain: SQTIHQWPATLVQPVGSPLSLECTVEGTSNPNLYWYRQAAGRGLQLLFYSVGIGQISSEVPQNLSASRPQDRQFILSSKKLLLSDSGFYLCGAGSEAFFGQGTRLTVV.

The CDR3 here is CASSDRGRDSPLHF. CDR3 nucleotide sequence: TGTGCCAGCAGCGACAGGGGGCGTGATTCACCCCTCCACTTT. The chain combines TRBV6-2 or TRBV6-3 with TRBJ1-6, with 10 nucleotides matching TRBD1. The CDR3 contains 14 residues. V gave up 6 bases and J gave up 8 bases; unmatched junction bases: 4. Germline CDR1 MNHEY, CDR2 SVGEGT.

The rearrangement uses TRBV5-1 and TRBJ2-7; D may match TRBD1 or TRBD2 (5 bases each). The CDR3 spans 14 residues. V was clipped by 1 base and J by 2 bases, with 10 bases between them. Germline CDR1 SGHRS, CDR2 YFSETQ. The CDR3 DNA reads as TGCGCCAGCAGCTTGAGGGGACGGACCTACGAGCAGTACTTC. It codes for CASSLRGRTYEQYF.

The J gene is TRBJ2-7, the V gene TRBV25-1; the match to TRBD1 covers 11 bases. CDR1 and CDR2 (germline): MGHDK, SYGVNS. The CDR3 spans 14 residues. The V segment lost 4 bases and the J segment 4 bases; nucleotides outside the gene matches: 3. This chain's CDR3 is CASSGTGGSYEQYF. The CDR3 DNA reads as TGTGCCAGCAGTGGGACAGGGGGCAGTTACGAGCAGTACTTC.

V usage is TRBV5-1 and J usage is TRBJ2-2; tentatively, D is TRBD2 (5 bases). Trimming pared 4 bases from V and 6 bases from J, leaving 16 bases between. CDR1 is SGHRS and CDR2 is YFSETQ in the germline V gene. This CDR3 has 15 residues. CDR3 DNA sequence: TGCGCCAGCAGCCCCAGGTGGGAGACGGCCGGGGAGCTGTTTTTT. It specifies CASSPRWETAGELFF.

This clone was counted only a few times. The DNA for the CDR3 is TGCGCCAGCAGCTTCGACAGAATCAATTCACCCCTCCACTTT. It encodes CASSFDRINSPLHF. The J gene is TRBJ1-6, the V gene TRBV5-1; D might be TRBD1 (5 bases). Per the germline V gene, CDR1 is SGHRS and CDR2 is YFSETQ. Trimming cost V 2 bases and J 7 bases, with 10 bases left between them. CDR3 size: 14 residues.